The TCR beta chain under discussion was sequenced for a study of blood T cell repertoires in COVID-19. In the study overall: The United States, Italy and Spain were the sources of the acute and convalescent COVID-19 samples.

How the authors handled the data: How many nucleated cells were present was estimated from reference gene primer amplification. Generated by immunoSEQ multiplex PCR, the TCRdb table keeps only in-frame clones and is missing some. That table supplies the V and J calls and clone size; D and trimming were determined from the DNA. The table has over 60,000 clones, about nine tenths seen once. CDR1 is SGHDN, CDR2 FVKESK, per germline. This CDR3 is built from 17 residues. V lost 4 bases and J lost 7; bases outside the gene matches: 13. Sequencing was done on a sample of peripheral blood. The V call is TRBV14, the J call TRBJ2-2; TRBD2 matches 9 bases. This receptor was obtained from a man between 65 and 79 years old with active or convalescent COVID-19. Here the CDR3 reads CASSLFSGSLQGGELFF. CDR3 DNA sequence: TGTGCCAGCAGCCTATTTAGCGGGAGCCTTCAAGGCGGGGAGCTGTTTTTT.